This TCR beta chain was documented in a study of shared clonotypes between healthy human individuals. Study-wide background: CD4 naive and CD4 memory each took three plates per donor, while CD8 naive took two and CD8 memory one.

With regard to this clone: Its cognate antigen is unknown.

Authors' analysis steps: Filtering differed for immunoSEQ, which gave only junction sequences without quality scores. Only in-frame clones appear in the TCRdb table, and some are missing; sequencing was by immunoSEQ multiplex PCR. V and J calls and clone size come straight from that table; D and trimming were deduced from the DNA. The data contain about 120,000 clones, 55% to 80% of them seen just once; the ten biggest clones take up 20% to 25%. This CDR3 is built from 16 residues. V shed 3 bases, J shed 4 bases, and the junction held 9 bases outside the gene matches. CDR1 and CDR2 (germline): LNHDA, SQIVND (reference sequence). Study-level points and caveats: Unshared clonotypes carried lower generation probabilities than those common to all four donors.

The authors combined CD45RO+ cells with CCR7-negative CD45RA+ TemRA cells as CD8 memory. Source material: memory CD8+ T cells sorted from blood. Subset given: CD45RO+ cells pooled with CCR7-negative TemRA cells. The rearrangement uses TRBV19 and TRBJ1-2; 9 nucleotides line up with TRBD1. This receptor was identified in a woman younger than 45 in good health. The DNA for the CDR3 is TGTGCCAGTAGTATCTCCGACAGGGGGACAATCTATGGCTACACCTTC. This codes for CASSISDRGTIYGYTF.